What follows are 26 T cell receptor beta chains derived from one specimen sequenced in a study of T-cell memory formation after mild COVID-19. Via MiXCR, TCRdb re-called the 5' RACE reads, giving one row per CDR3 protein. The sample lists 10,000 to 15,000 distinct CDR3 sequences, 15% to 20% seen once, with roughly 55% in the top ten. Sample: PBMCs or a T cell subset sorted from them (not recorded which). Receptors originate from a man younger than 30 who had mild COVID-19 (a few samples of this study predate the infection). Cell type and time point are not known.

This rearrangement joins TRBV7-8 to TRBJ2-1, with 8 bases aligning to TRBD2. With V trimmed by 5 bases and J by 3 bases, 9 bases remained unmatched. Germline V gene sequence: CDR1 SGHVS, CDR2 FQNEAQ. CDR3 size: 16 residues. For the CDR3, the DNA is TGTGCCAGCAGCCTACCGGGACTAGTGGGCTACAATGAGCAGTTCTTC. This sequence encodes CASSLPGLVGYNEQFF.

This clonotype was detected many times. The chain carries TRBV6-6 and TRBJ2-3; 8 nucleotides line up with TRBD1. Germline CDR1 reads MNHNY; CDR2 reads SVGAGI (reference sequence). The CDR3 spans 14 residues. The ends lost 4 bases at V and 6 bases at J; junction bases unmatched: 6. CDR3 DNA sequence: TGTGCCAGCAGTTTTCTGCAGGGGGCGGATACGCAGTATTTT. Amino acid sequence: CASSFLQGADTQYF.

This clonotype has a count of ten or more. The chain carries TRBV11-2 and TRBJ2-7; 9 nucleotides line up with TRBD2. This CDR3 has 15 residues. Germline CDR1 and CDR2: SGHAT and FQNNGV. V shed 5 bases and J 0 bases; nucleotides not matched to a gene: 5. The CDR3 is CASSGGTSFSYEQYF. CDR3 DNA sequence: TGTGCCAGCAGCGGGGGGACTAGCTTCTCCTACGAGCAGTACTTC. The entire variable domain, with the rest obtained from reference TRBV11-2 and TRBJ2-7, is as follows: EAGVAQSPRYKIIEKRQSVAFWCNPISGHATLYWYQQILGQGPKLLIQFQNNGVVDDSQLPKDRFSAERLKGVDSTLKIQPAKLEDSAVYLCASSGGTSFSYEQYFGPGTRLTVT.

This clonotype was observed at least ten times. V usage is TRBV5-1 and J usage is TRBJ2-2, with TRBD1 as a possible D gene (6 bases). Germline V gene sequence: CDR1 SGHRS, CDR2 YFSETQ. The CDR3 extends over 18 amino acids. V was shortened by 1 base and J by 1 base, with 17 bases between the two germline ends. This CDR3 is CASSLLPNRDKNTGELFF. The CDR3, as DNA: TGCGCCAGCAGCTTGCTCCCCAACAGGGATAAGAACACCGGGGAGCTGTTTTTT.

This clonotype was detected a few times. The chain recombines TRBV9 with TRBJ1-1; D not resolved. With 4 bases removed from V and 0 bases from J, the gap between germline ends came to 13 bases. Germline assignment: CDR1 SGDLS and CDR2 YYNGEE. The length of the CDR3 is 15 residues. The CDR3 sequence: CASSPRRELNTEAFF. The CDR3 DNA is TGTGCCAGCAGCCCGCGTAGAGAGCTGAACACTGAAGCTTTCTTT.

This clonotype was found many times. This chain connects TRBV4-1 to TRBJ1-1; no definite D call. The germline CDR1 and CDR2 sequences are MGHRA and YSYEKL. V was cut by 2 bases and J by 7 bases, with 17 bases left in between. This CDR3 has 15 amino acids. The CDR3 nucleotides are TGCGCCAGCAGCCAACCAACCGTGACACGGGGTGAAGCTTTCTTT. Translating it yields CASSQPTVTRGEAFF.

This clonotype was seen repeatedly, ten times or more. CDR3 residues: CASSLFGTGPDYGYTF. In DNA, the CDR3 is TGTGCCAGCAGTTTATTCGGAACGGGGCCAGACTATGGCTACACCTTC. This chain links TRBV28 with TRBJ1-2, with D perhaps TRBD1 (5 bases). This CDR3 is 16 amino acids long. The ends were cut back, 1 base at V and 3 bases at J, with 15 bases in the middle. Germline-derived CDR1 and CDR2 are MDHEN and SYDVKM.

This clonotype was seen a few times. V and J are TRBV7-9 and TRBJ1-2, with D possibly being TRBD1 (5 bases). The CDR3 contains 15 residues. Germline values: CDR1 SEHNR, CDR2 FQNEAQ (reference sequence). V lost 9 bases to trimming and J lost 7 bases, with 24 bases between them. In DNA, the CDR3 is TGTGCCAGTAAGGACGGGGTCAGGGAGGCTTCTGGCTACACCTTC. Its translation is CASKDGVREASGYTF.

V is TRBV5-6 and J is TRBJ2-1, with D perhaps TRBD1 (6 bases). Germline V gives CDR1 SGHDT, CDR2 YYEEEE. With 4 bases removed from V and 3 bases from J, the gap between germline ends came to 14 bases. The CDR3 has 15 amino acids. The CDR3 DNA reads as TGTGCCAGCAGCGCTGTTGGGGGCCACTACAATGAGCAGTTCTTC. Translating it yields CASSAVGGHYNEQFF.

A few counts support this clonotype. The rearrangement links TRBV18 to TRBJ1-2; D gene ambiguous. V was pared by 2 bases and J by 8 bases, with 9 bases between. The CDR3 covers 12 residues. Looked up from germline, CDR1 is KGHSH and CDR2 is LQKENI. The CDR3 protein is CASSPAQYGYTF. CDR3 bases: TGTGCCAGCTCACCAGCACAGTACGGCTACACCTTC.

This clonotype was detected many times. The CDR3 reads CASSLFEANTGELFF. The CDR3 coding sequence is TGTGCCAGCAGCTTATTCGAGGCGAACACCGGGGAGCTGTTTTTT. This chain joins TRBV7-9 and TRBJ2-2; D uncertain. Germline CDR1 reads SEHNR; CDR2 reads FQNEAQ (reference sequence). The ends were cut back, 2 bases at V and 0 bases at J, with 7 bases in the middle. CDR3 length: 15 amino acids.

J is TRBJ2-1 and V is TRBV7-8, with TRBD2 identical over 14 bases. Germline CDR1 SGHVS, CDR2 FQNEAQ. This CDR3 comprises 15 residues. V lost 4 bases and J lost 8; bases outside the gene matches: 4. This CDR3 is CASSSGTSGGHEQFF. CDR3 DNA: TGTGCCAGCAGCTCAGGGACTAGCGGGGGACATGAGCAGTTCTTC.

This clonotype was seen a handful of times. This chain joins TRBV7-2 and TRBJ2-1, with a possible D match to TRBD1 (6 bases). Trimming cost V 2 bases and J 7 bases, with 24 bases left between them. Looked up from germline, CDR1 is SGHTA and CDR2 is FQGNSA. CDR3 length: 18 residues. CDR3 region: CASSLLNVVRGFWNEQFF. The CDR3 DNA is TGTGCCAGCAGCTTACTAAACGTGGTCAGGGGTTTTTGGAATGAGCAGTTCTTC.

This clonotype was seen many times. The chain links TRBV20-1 to TRBJ1-5; no clear D gene. This CDR3 has 13 amino acids. Germline V CDR1 and CDR2: DFQATT, SNEGSKA (reference sequence). Trimming pared 6 bases from V and 1 base from J, leaving 10 bases between. CDR3 bases: TGCAGTGCCTCGAGGGTAAGCAATCAGCCCCAGCATTTT. Encoded protein: CSASRVSNQPQHF.

This clonotype was counted ten times or more. The V and J genes are TRBV20-1 and TRBJ1-2; TRBD1 agrees at 11 bases. The V and J ends lost 3 bases and 6 bases, in that order; junction bases with no gene match: 6. Germline V gene lookup returns CDR1 DFQATT and CDR2 SNEGSKA (reference sequence). The CDR3 length is 14 residues. The CDR3 loop is CSASAGQGADGYTF. The DNA of the CDR3 is TGCAGTGCTAGTGCCGGACAGGGGGCGGATGGCTACACCTTC.

This clonotype was recorded a few times. The chain recombines TRBV6-8 with TRBJ1-5, with 9 positions matching TRBD1. V dropped 7 bases and J dropped 1; count of bases not matched to a gene: 5. CDR3 length: 15 amino acids. Germline V gene lookup returns CDR1 MNHGY and CDR2 SAAAGT. The DNA of the CDR3 is TGTGCCAGCAACACAGACAGGGGGAGCAATCAGCCCCAGCATTTT. Amino acids: CASNTDRGSNQPQHF.

On this clonotype itself: One base away lies a much larger clone, so this may be a sequencing read error. V and J are TRBV28 and TRBJ1-5, with D maybe TRBD1 (6 bases). The V end was cut by 7 bases, the J end by 2 bases, with 27 bases between. Germline CDR1 reads MDHEN; CDR2 reads SYDVKM. The CDR3 covers 19 residues. This chain's CDR3 is CASIRDRSPGYMGNQPQHF. CDR3 DNA sequence: TGTGCCAGCATCCGAGACAGGTCCCCGGGGTATATGGGCAATCAGCCCCAGCATTTT.

The chain has TRBV7-8 and TRBJ2-1; D is perhaps TRBD2 (5 bases). This CDR3 region has 11 residues. V was shortened by 3 bases and J by 16 bases, with 13 bases between the two germline ends. In germline, CDR1 is SGHVS, CDR2 FQNEAQ. CDR3 residues: CASSLASRHFF. The DNA of the CDR3 is TGTGCCAGCAGCTTGGCTAGCAGGCATTTCTTC. Full variable domain (remainder filled in from reference TRBV7-8 and TRBJ2-1): GAGVSQSPRYKVAKRGQDVALRCDPISGHVSLFWYQQALGQGPEFLTYFQNEAQLDKSGLPSDRFFAERPEGSVSTLKIQRTQQEDSAVYLCASSLASRHFFGPGTRLTVL.

This clonotype was counted a few times. V usage is TRBV4-2 and J usage is TRBJ1-4; D remains unclear. Germline CDR1 reads LGHNA; CDR2 reads YNFKEQ. This CDR3 is 15 amino acids long. V lost 0 bases and J 8 bases, leaving 13 bases between the germline ends. CDR3: CASSQDPTRAEKLFF. The CDR3 DNA reads TGTGCCAGCAGCCAAGATCCCACGAGGGCGGAAAAACTGTTTTTT.

The chain uses TRBV25-1 and TRBJ1-2; D gene ambiguous. The germline gives CDR1 MGHDK, CDR2 SYGVNS. The CDR3 runs 16 residues. V was shortened by 1 base and J by 2 bases, with 14 bases between the two germline ends. The CDR3 spells CASSELGGGLNYGYTF. The CDR3, as DNA: TGTGCCAGCAGTGAATTAGGAGGAGGGTTAAACTATGGCTACACCTTC.

This clonotype came up once. Given a much more abundant clone one base away, this may be a read error. This chain links TRBV6-2 or TRBV6-3 with TRBJ1-5; a possible D gene is TRBD1 (5 bases). The CDR3 runs to 14 residues. Trimming shortened V by 4 bases and J by 5 bases, and 12 bases separated the two germline ends. CDR1 MNHEY and CDR2 SVGEGT come from the germline V gene. The CDR3 sequence is CASSSWTFDQPQHF. The CDR3 coding sequence is TGTGCCAGCAGTTCGTGGACATTCGATCAGCCCCAGCATTTT.

This chain links TRBV24-1 with TRBJ1-2; D is uncertain. This CDR3 has 12 residues. Germline assignment: CDR1 KGHDR and CDR2 SFDVKD. V dropped 7 bases and J dropped 8 bases, with 13 bases sitting between them. The DNA of the CDR3 is TGTGCCACCAGCCGCTACATGGAAGGCTACACCTTC. This gives the protein CATSRYMEGYTF.

The gene calls are TRBV12-3 or TRBV12-4 and TRBJ2-1; D might be TRBD1 (6 bases). With 4 bases removed from V and 6 bases from J, the gap between germline ends came to 10 bases. There are 13 residues in the CDR3. The CDR3 region is CASSSGAGNEQFF. DNA of the CDR3: TGTGCCAGCAGTTCAGGGGCTGGCAATGAGCAGTTCTTC.

This clonotype was found many times. The chain carries TRBV6-2 or TRBV6-3 and TRBJ2-6, with D possibly matching TRBD2 (6 bases). The germline gives CDR1 MNHEY, CDR2 SVGEGT. Trimming removed 9 bases from V and 0 bases from J, with 21 bases in between. This CDR3 spans 18 amino acids. This chain's CDR3 is CASLTGLAGSSGANVLTF. For the CDR3, the DNA is TGTGCCAGTCTCACGGGACTGGCCGGCAGCTCTGGGGCCAACGTCCTGACTTTC.

By sample share, this clonotype is medium-sized. CDR3 in amino acids: CASSEVPGWDTQYF. CDR3 DNA sequence: TGTGCCAGCAGTGAAGTGCCAGGATGGGATACGCAGTATTTT. The chain carries TRBV2 and TRBJ2-3; unclear D gene. V was cut by 1 base and J by 6 bases, with 11 bases left in between. The CDR3 contains 14 residues. Looked up from germline, CDR1 is SNHLY and CDR2 is FYNNEI.

This clonotype was seen at least ten times. V gene TRBV4-1 combines with J gene TRBJ2-1; a weak D match, TRBD2 (6 bases). This CDR3 region has 16 residues. With 0 bases removed from V and 4 bases from J, the gap between germline ends came to 13 bases. Germline lookup yields CDR1 MGHRA and CDR2 YSYEKL. The DNA of the CDR3 is TGCGCCAGCAGCCAAGATGGCGGGGACCTATACAATGAGCAGTTCTTC. Its translation: CASSQDGGDLYNEQFF.